A single sample gave rise to the 29 T cell receptor beta chains below, sequenced in a study of patients and donors after allogeneic stem cell transplantation. TCRdb reprocessed the RT-PCR reads via MiXCR and lists one record per CDR3 protein. The sample consists of a few hundred thousand distinct CDR3 sequences, 38% of them appearing once. The specimen sequenced was blood, either unsorted or a sorted T cell fraction (not recorded which). The receptors come from a human donor who was either an allogeneic HSCT recipient or a stem cell or donor lymphocyte infusion donor (not recorded which). It is not recorded whose cells these are; they may come from a transplant donor.

V is TRBV15 and J is TRBJ1-5; no reliable D call. The V and J ends lost 1 base and 1 base respectively, with 8 bases between them. Germline assignment: CDR1 LNHNV and CDR2 YYDKDF (reference sequence). This CDR3 region has 15 residues. As DNA, the CDR3 is TGTGCCACCAGCAGAGGATCGGCGAGCAATCAGCCCCAGCATTTT. This encodes CATSRGSASNQPQHF. Drawing the rest from reference TRBV15 and TRBJ1-5, the complete variable domain is DAMVIQNPRYQVTQFGKPVTLSCSQTLNHNVMYWYQQKSSQAPKLLFHYYDKDFNNEADTPDNFQSRRPNTSFCFLDIRSPGLGDTAMYLCATSRGSASNQPQHFGDGTRLSIL.

The chain carries TRBV28 and TRBJ2-3, with 7 bases matching TRBD1. The junction had 3 bases not matched to a gene; V was cut back by 5 bases and J by 1 base. The CDR3 runs 14 residues. Germline loops: CDR1 MDHEN, CDR2 SYDVKM. The CDR3 reads CASSTGQGTDTQYF. Here the CDR3 DNA reads TGTGCCAGCAGTACTGGACAGGGCACAGATACGCAGTATTTT.

The chain combines TRBV7-3 with TRBJ1-6; tentative D call: TRBD1 (5 bases). V was shortened by 8 bases and J by 7 bases, with 15 bases between the two germline ends. In germline, CDR1 is SGHTA, CDR2 FQGTGA. This CDR3 is built from 14 residues. The CDR3 protein is CASAQGVGNSPLHF. CDR3 coding DNA: TGTGCCAGCGCCCAAGGGGTGGGCAATTCACCCCTCCACTTT.

This clonotype was counted many times. This sequence joins TRBV27 and TRBJ1-2; no clear D. Looked up from germline, CDR1 is MNHEY and CDR2 is SMNVEV (reference sequence). This CDR3 region has 15 residues. V dropped 4 bases and J dropped 2 bases, with 14 bases sitting between them. The CDR3, as DNA: TGTGCCAGCAGTTCCATTTATGCCGGCAACTATGGCTACACCTTC. This sequence encodes CASSSIYAGNYGYTF.

This clonotype has only a few counts. V and J are TRBV5-1 and TRBJ2-1; TRBD1 matches at 7 bases. The CDR3 length is 14 residues. J gave up 7 bases and V 0 bases, and 4 bases lay outside the gene matches. CDR1 is SGHRS, CDR2 YFSETQ, per germline. Written as DNA, the CDR3 is TGCGCCAGCAGCTTGGGACAGGGATGGAATGAGCAGTTCTTC. Its protein is CASSLGQGWNEQFF.

This clonotype occurred a few times. The gene calls are TRBV6-2 or TRBV6-3 and TRBJ1-5; the D gene is possibly TRBD1 (5 bases). The CDR3 has 14 residues. Per the germline V gene, CDR1 is MNHEY and CDR2 is SVGEGT. V was trimmed by 5 bases and J by 8 bases, leaving 16 bases between them. The CDR3 reads CASSPTAAGEPQHF. The CDR3, as DNA: TGTGCCAGCAGTCCGACAGCGGCCGGGGAGCCCCAGCATTTT.

The chain recombines TRBV5-1 with TRBJ1-6; D gene ambiguous. There are 15 residues in the CDR3. Between the trimmed V and J ends, which lost 0 bases and 14 bases, there was a span of 18 bases. Germline V CDR1 and CDR2: SGHRS, YFSETQ. CDR3 bases: TGCGCCAGCAGCTTGGGGACGGAACTTTTTCGATCCCTCCACTTT. Translation: CASSLGTELFRSLHF.

This CDR3 reads CSARDVLAGFYEQYF. The DNA of the CDR3 is TGCAGTGCTAGAGACGTTCTAGCGGGGTTCTACGAGCAGTACTTC. The gene calls are TRBV20-1 and TRBJ2-7, with 9 bases lining up with TRBD2. This CDR3 has 15 amino acids. CDR1 is DFQATT and CDR2 is SNEGSKA in the germline V gene (reference sequence). V lost 0 bases, J lost 3 bases, and 6 bases stayed unmatched.

This sequence joins TRBV28 and TRBJ1-5; a possible D gene is TRBD1 (6 bases). V was shortened by 2 bases and J by 4 bases, with 9 bases between the two germline ends. The length of the CDR3 is 14 residues. Germline V gives CDR1 MDHEN, CDR2 SYDVKM. This CDR3 reads CASSLGGANQPQHF. CDR3 DNA: TGTGCCAGCAGTTTAGGGGGCGCAAATCAGCCCCAGCATTTT.

In DNA form, the CDR3 reads TGTGCCAGCAGCGCCGGACTAGCGGAGGAAGAGACCCAGTACTTC. Translation: CASSAGLAEEETQYF. The chain carries TRBV13 and TRBJ2-5, with 10 bases fitting TRBD2. The V gene's germline CDR1 is PRHDT and CDR2 FYEKMQ (reference sequence). The CDR3 is 15 residues long. The V and J ends lost 5 bases and 3 bases, in that order; junction bases with no gene match: 6. Combining the CDR3 with reference TRBV13 and TRBJ2-5 gives the whole variable domain AAGVIQSPRHLIKEKRETATLKCYPIPRHDTVYWYQQGPGQDPQFLISFYEKMQSDKGSIPDRFSAQQFSDYHSELNMSSLELGDSALYFCASSAGLAEEETQYFGPGTRLLVL.

This clonotype was observed a few times. The genes are TRBV20-1 and TRBJ1-5; D not resolved. Per germline, CDR1 DFQATT and CDR2 SNEGSKA (reference sequence). This CDR3 spans 13 amino acids. With 6 bases removed from V and 4 bases from J, the gap between germline ends came to 13 bases. CDR3 sequence (DNA): TGCAGTGCCTCAGGTCCCACGAATCAGCCCCAGCATTTT. It specifies CSASGPTNQPQHF.

This clonotype was picked up a small number of times. The gene calls are TRBV10-3 and TRBJ2-3; 14 nucleotides match TRBD2. Looked up from germline, CDR1 is ENHRY and CDR2 is SYGVKD. The CDR3 is made up of 18 amino acids. The ends lost 5 bases at V and 2 bases at J; junction bases unmatched: 9. The CDR3 nucleotides read TGTGCCATCAGTACCGGGACTAGCGGGGGCCTATCCACAGATACGCAGTATTTT. It is translated as CAISTGTSGGLSTDTQYF.

This clonotype was observed a few times. The V gene is TRBV10-3, the J gene TRBJ1-5; TRBD1 aligns across 8 bases. CDR3 length: 13 residues. Germline V CDR1 and CDR2: ENHRY, SYGVKD. The V segment lost 5 bases and the J segment 5 bases; nucleotides outside the gene matches: 2. Here the CDR3 DNA reads TGTGCCATCAGTTACAGGGGGGATCAGCCCCAGCATTTT. This translates into CAISYRGDQPQHF.

This clonotype was counted a few times. The chain joins TRBV5-1 to TRBJ2-1; TRBD2 matches at 8 bases. CDR1 SGHRS and CDR2 YFSETQ come from the germline V gene. V shed 1 base, J shed 2 bases, and the junction held 2 bases outside the gene matches. CDR3 length: 15 residues. The CDR3: CASSLSSGAYNEQFF. The CDR3 DNA sequence: TGCGCCAGCAGCTTGAGTAGCGGGGCCTACAATGAGCAGTTCTTC.

This clonotype turned up a few times. The rearrangement links TRBV3-1 to TRBJ1-6, with 7 bases matching TRBD1. Germline CDR1 and CDR2: LGHDT and YNNKEL (reference sequence). CDR3 length equals 16 residues. V was pared by 4 bases and J by 7 bases, with 10 bases of the junction left unmatched. CDR3: CASSPPDGTVNSPLHF. The CDR3 DNA reads TGTGCCAGCAGCCCTCCGGATGGGACAGTAAATTCACCCCTCCACTTT.

This clonotype has just a few counts. The J gene is TRBJ1-1, the V gene TRBV3-1; no clear D gene. Looked up from germline, CDR1 is LGHDT and CDR2 is YNNKEL (reference sequence). The V gene lost 1 base and the J gene lost 10 bases, with 13 bases spanning the gap. This CDR3 region has 13 residues. The CDR3 region has the DNA TGTGCCAGCAGCCAAGCCAGGCAATCTATAGCTTTCTTT. This gives the protein CASSQARQSIAFF.

The rearrangement links TRBV12-3 or TRBV12-4 to TRBJ2-7, with D perhaps TRBD1 (5 bases). Trimming pared 3 bases from V and 4 bases from J, leaving 7 bases between. CDR3 size: 12 residues. CDR3 amino acids: CASSFSGYEQYF. The CDR3 DNA sequence: TGTGCCAGCAGTTTTTCAGGGTACGAGCAGTACTTC.

The chain is built from TRBV12-3 or TRBV12-4 and TRBJ1-1; 12 nucleotides line up with TRBD1. V was pared by 6 bases and J by 7 bases, with 12 bases of the junction left unmatched. The CDR3 spans 16 residues. The CDR3 DNA reads TGTGCCAGCAGCATGCGTCCGGGACAGGGGGCCAATGAAGCTTTCTTT. Its translation is CASSMRPGQGANEAFF.

The chain employs TRBV24-1 and TRBJ2-5; 7 bases line up with TRBD2. The CDR3 totals 16 residues. V shed 3 bases, J shed 1 base, and the junction held 7 bases outside the gene matches. Germline V CDR1 and CDR2: KGHDR, SFDVKD. The CDR3, as DNA: TGTGCCACCAGTGATCCAGTAGCGGGTCCCCAAGAGACCCAGTACTTC. This gives the protein CATSDPVAGPQETQYF.

The J gene is TRBJ1-2, the V gene TRBV7-9; D is uncertain. Germline CDR1 and CDR2: SEHNR and FQNEAQ (reference sequence). There are 11 residues in the CDR3. With 11 bases removed from V and 8 bases from J, the gap between germline ends came to 15 bases. This chain's CDR3 is CASRFGEGYTF. The CDR3 DNA sequence: TGTGCCTCCAGGTTTGGGGAGGGCTACACCTTC.

Only a few counts were recorded for this clonotype. The V call is TRBV20-1, the J call TRBJ1-1, with a possible D match to TRBD1 (5 bases). The CDR3 loop spans 13 amino acids. The V and J ends lost 4 bases and 3 bases respectively, with 12 bases between them. CDR1 is DFQATT, CDR2 SNEGSKA, per germline (reference sequence). The CDR3 nucleotides are TGCAGTGCTACAGGGTTTAAGGACACTGAAGCTTTCTTT. Amino acid sequence: CSATGFKDTEAFF.

This clonotype was counted between two and nine times. This chain's CDR3 is CSAQGFTNQPQHF. The CDR3 DNA sequence: TGCAGTGCCCAGGGGTTCACGAATCAGCCCCAGCATTTT. This rearrangement joins TRBV20-1 to TRBJ1-5; D is perhaps TRBD1 (6 bases). Trimming pared 6 bases from V and 4 bases from J, leaving 13 bases between. CDR1 and CDR2 (germline): DFQATT, SNEGSKA (reference sequence). CDR3 length equals 13 residues.

The chain employs TRBV10-3 and TRBJ2-1; 12 bases fit TRBD2. Germline CDR1 is ENHRY and CDR2 is SYGVKD. The CDR3 length is 19 residues. Germline trimming cut 6 bases from V and 0 bases from J; bases unmatched to any gene: 12. CDR3 amino acids: CAIRIKGTSGYSSYNEQFF. The CDR3 DNA reads as TGTGCCATCAGAATAAAAGGGACTAGCGGGTATAGCTCCTACAATGAGCAGTTCTTC.

The chain has TRBV13 and TRBJ1-2, with 8 bases identical to TRBD1. Germline trimming cut 0 bases from V and 4 bases from J; bases unmatched to any gene: 4. CDR1 and CDR2 from the germline V gene are PRHDT and FYEKMQ (reference sequence). The length of the CDR3 is 15 residues. The CDR3 is CASSLGQGAVYGYTF. The CDR3 DNA follows: TGTGCCAGCAGCTTAGGCCAGGGGGCCGTCTATGGCTACACCTTC.

This clonotype has more than one count but fewer than ten. CDR3 amino acids: CSAAQGAHTF. CDR3 DNA sequence: TGCAGTGCCGCCCAGGGGGCTCACACCTTC. The chain has TRBV20-1 and TRBJ1-2; 8 nucleotides line up with TRBD1. With V trimmed by 6 bases and J by 12 bases, 6 bases remained unmatched. In germline, CDR1 is DFQATT, CDR2 SNEGSKA (reference sequence). The CDR3 has 10 amino acids.

The rearrangement joins TRBV3-1 to TRBJ1-5, with unresolved D. V was shortened by 0 bases and J by 5 bases, with 11 bases between the two germline ends. The V gene's germline CDR1 is LGHDT and CDR2 YNNKEL (reference sequence). The CDR3 is 15 residues long. CDR3 nucleotide sequence: TGTGCCAGCAGCCAAGATCTCGGTTGGCATCAGCCCCAGCATTTT. Residues: CASSQDLGWHQPQHF.

There are a few counts of this clonotype. The chain carries TRBV5-1 and TRBJ1-5; D not resolved. The CDR3 is made up of 15 amino acids. The V end lost 1 base, the J end lost 7 bases, and 15 bases lay between the germline ends. The germline CDR1 and CDR2 sequences are SGHRS and YFSETQ. The CDR3 loop reads CASSLTDPSYQPQHF. CDR3 sequence (DNA): TGCGCCAGCAGCTTGACCGATCCCTCGTACCAGCCCCAGCATTTT. Using reference TRBV5-1 and TRBJ1-5 for the parts outside the CDR3, the full variable domain is KAGVTQTPRYLIKTRGQQVTLSCSPISGHRSVSWYQQTPGQGLQFLFEYFSETQRNKGNFPGRFSGRQFSNSRSEMNVSTLELGDSALYLCASSLTDPSYQPQHFGDGTRLSIL.

This clonotype has only a few counts. The chain uses TRBV28 and TRBJ1-6; perhaps TRBD1 as D (6 bases). Deletions cut 7 bases from V and 7 bases from J, with 17 bases between. Germline CDR1 reads MDHEN; CDR2 reads SYDVKM. The CDR3 contains 15 residues. This chain's CDR3 is CASTVQGISNSPLHF. The CDR3 DNA reads as TGTGCCAGCACTGTCCAGGGGATTTCAAATTCACCCCTCCACTTT.

This clonotype was seen a handful of times. The gene calls are TRBV18 and TRBJ1-3; no reliable D call. The germline V gene has CDR1 KGHSH and CDR2 LQKENI. Trimming left V 2 bases short and J 8 bases short, with 10 bases between. CDR3 length: 13 residues. The CDR3 nucleotides are TGTGCCAGCTCACCAACGAGCCCGGACACCATATATTTT. Protein product: CASSPTSPDTIYF.